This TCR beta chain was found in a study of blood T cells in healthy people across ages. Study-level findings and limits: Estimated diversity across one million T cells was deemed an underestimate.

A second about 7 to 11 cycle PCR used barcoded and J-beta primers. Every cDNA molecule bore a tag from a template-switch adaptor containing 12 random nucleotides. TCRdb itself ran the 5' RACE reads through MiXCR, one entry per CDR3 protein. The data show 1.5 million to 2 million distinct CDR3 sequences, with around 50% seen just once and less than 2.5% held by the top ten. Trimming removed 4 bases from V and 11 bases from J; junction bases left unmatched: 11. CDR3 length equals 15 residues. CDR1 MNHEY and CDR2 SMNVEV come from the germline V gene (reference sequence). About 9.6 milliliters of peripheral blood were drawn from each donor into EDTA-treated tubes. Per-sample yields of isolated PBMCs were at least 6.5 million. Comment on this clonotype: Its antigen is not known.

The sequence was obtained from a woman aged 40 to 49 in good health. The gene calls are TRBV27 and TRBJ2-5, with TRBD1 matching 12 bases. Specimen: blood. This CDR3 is CASSSPGQGAREQYF. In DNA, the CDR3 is TGTGCCAGCAGTTCCCCGGGACAGGGGGCAAGGGAGCAGTACTTC.